This T cell receptor (beta chain) was profiled in a study of identical twins. Study-level results: Abundant beta clonotypes from cord blood bore fewer insertions; memory repertoires lacked this pattern.

TCRdb independently ran MiXCR on the 5' RACE reads; one entry per CDR3 protein. The table lists 120,000 to 150,000 distinct CDR3 sequences, around 3.5% of them singletons. V lost 4 bases and J lost 2; bases outside the gene matches: 2. Looked up from germline, CDR1 is KGHSH and CDR2 is LQKENI. The CDR3 has 14 amino acids. This clonotype was observed many times. As yet, its antigen is unknown. Only healthy Caucasians were included as donors. The sequencing sample was made of memory T cells sorted from blood. The source is a man younger than 30 in good health. V and J are TRBV18 and TRBJ2-7, with 10 positions matching TRBD1. This chain's CDR3 is CASSRDRGTYEQYF. The CDR3 coding sequence is TGTGCCAGCTCACGGGACAGGGGCACCTACGAGCAGTACTTC.